This TCR beta chain is drawn from a study of regulatory T cells in long-lasting Graves disease. Whole-study context: Positive TSH receptor antibodies alongside over 5 years of antithyroid drugs were what marked Graves' disease as persistent. Findings and limits, study-wide: Only peripheral blood was studied, not thyroid tissue.

With iRepertoire HTBI primers and Arm-PCR of CDR3 regions, TCR beta libraries were built. TCRdb used MiXCR to reprocess the multiplex PCR reads, holding one entry per CDR3 protein. This table has some 340,000 distinct CDR3 sequences, more than 20% appearing once. Time point specified: persistent/refractory GD, antithyroid drugs over 5 years with positive TRAb. From RNA extracted from PBMCs, the TCR library was made. One endocrinology department in Xi'an, China, was where patients came from. EDTA tubes held approximately 10 milliliters of peripheral blood from each patient. This clonotype was seen a single time. Its antigen is still unknown. Germline V CDR1 and CDR2: MDHEN, SYDVKM. The junction had 5 bases not matched to a gene; V was cut back by 0 bases and J by 4 bases. The CDR3 consists of 17 residues.

Sequenced material: peripheral blood mononuclear cells (PBMCs), taken when the disease was refractory, from a patient treated with antithyroid drugs. The J gene is TRBJ2-5, the V gene TRBV28; 13 bases are a match to TRBD2. The TCR originated in a middle-aged woman with Graves disease. For the CDR3, the DNA is TGTGCCAGCAGTTTATGGGGGACTAGCGGGGAGAGAGAGACCCAGTACTTC. Protein sequence: CASSLWGTSGERETQYF. Based on the CDR3 plus reference TRBV28 and TRBJ2-5, the full variable domain is DVKVTQSSRYLVKRTGEKVFLECVQDMDHENMFWYRQDPGLGLRLIYFSYDVKMKEKGDIPEGYSVSREKKERFSLILESASTNQTSMYLCASSLWGTSGERETQYFGPGTRLLVL.